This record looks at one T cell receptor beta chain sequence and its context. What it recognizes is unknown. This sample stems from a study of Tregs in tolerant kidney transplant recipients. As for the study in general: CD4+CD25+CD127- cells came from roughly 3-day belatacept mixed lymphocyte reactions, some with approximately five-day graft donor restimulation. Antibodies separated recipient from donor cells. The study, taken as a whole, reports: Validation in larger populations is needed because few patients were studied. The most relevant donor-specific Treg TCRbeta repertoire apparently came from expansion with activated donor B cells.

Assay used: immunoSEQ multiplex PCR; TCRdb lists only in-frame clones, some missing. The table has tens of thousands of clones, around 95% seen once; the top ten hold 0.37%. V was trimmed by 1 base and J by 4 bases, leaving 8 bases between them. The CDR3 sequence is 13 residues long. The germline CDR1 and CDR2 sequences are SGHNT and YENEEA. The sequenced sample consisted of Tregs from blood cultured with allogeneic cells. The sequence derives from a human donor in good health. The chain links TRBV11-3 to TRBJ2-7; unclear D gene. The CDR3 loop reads CASSLAGQYEQYF. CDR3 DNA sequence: TGTGCCAGCAGCTTAGCGGGCCAGTACGAGCAGTACTTC.